This T cell receptor (beta chain) was captured in a study of memory CD4+ T cells and cytomegalovirus serostatus. Sequencing was performed with immunoSEQ multiplex PCR; in TCRdb, only in-frame clones are kept and a portion is missing. Of about 47,000 clones in the sample, 70% to 75% were seen once. The V gene end was trimmed by 11 bases and the J gene end by 5 bases; junction bases not matched to a gene: 8. Germline values: CDR1 MDHEN, CDR2 SYDVKM. The CDR3 consists of 13 residues. Study-level results: The CMV-associated TCR signature appears largely within the CD4+ memory repertoire. CMV serostatus prediction reached median AUC approximately 0.95, or 0.91 with US-trained model. Of 150 to 200 reported CMV TCRbeta sequences, 67 were found in memory CD4+ repertoires.

The sort gate was single viable CD3+CD4+CD8-CD45RO+ cells for memory CD4+ T cells. After thawing, CD4+ T cells were positively selected. Points on this clone: Its antigen is not identified.

Sequences were obtained from memory CD4+ T cells from blood. The TCR comes from an adult in good health and CMV-seropositive. The chain links TRBV28 to TRBJ1-4; 7 bases are shared with TRBD1. The CDR3 nucleotides read TGTGCCTGCCTAGACAGGGAGAATGAAAAACTGTTTTTT. Translating it yields CACLDRENEKLFF. Full variable domain (remainder filled in from reference TRBV28 and TRBJ1-4): DVKVTQSSRYLVKRTGEKVFLECVQDMDHENMFWYRQDPGLGLRLIYFSYDVKMKEKGDIPEGYSVSREKKERFSLILESASTNQTSMYLCACLDRENEKLFFGSGTQLSVL.